Included here is one T cell receptor beta chain sequence, with context. Original methodology: Estimation of nucleated cell counts was performed using reference gene primer amplification. Profiling relied on immunoSEQ multiplex PCR, and the TCRdb table lists in-frame clones only, not all of them. Clone size and V and J calls were adopted from that table, with D and trimming inferred from the DNA. The sample has approximately 200,000 clones; approximately 81% are singletons. This entry is derived from a study of blood T cell repertoires in COVID-19. Study-level information: COVID-19 samples from acute and convalescent phases originated in the United States, Italy and Spain. Sample material is recorded as cDNA or gDNA derived from T cells, B-cell-depleted T cells, or PBMCs.

CDR3 length: 14 amino acids. Germline values: CDR1 SGHTA, CDR2 FQGNSA. Trimming pared 8 bases from V and 1 base from J, leaving 14 bases between. Patients from Seattle were sampled longitudinally, starting during active infection. Material: peripheral blood. This sequence joins TRBV7-2 and TRBJ1-2; no definite D call. The source is a woman aged 80 or over with COVID-19, enrolled during active disease. The CDR3, as DNA: TGTGCCAGCCTACCGAACAGCCTTAACTATGGCTACACCTTC. It yields the protein CASLPNSLNYGYTF.